What follows are 5 T cell receptor beta chains derived from one specimen sequenced in a study of CD8 T cells in Susac syndrome. RNA was extracted with the RNeasy kit, and a quantity of roughly 0.45 to 1 ug was reverse transcribed using random hexamers. TCRdb itself ran the immunoSEQ multiplex PCR reads through MiXCR, one entry per CDR3 protein. The data hold around 300,000 distinct CDR3 sequences, with almost 85% observed a single time. The source material was CD8+ T cells from PBMCs. The receptor set was obtained from a human donor with multiple sclerosis.

The chain joins TRBV19 to TRBJ2-1, with 9 bases lining up with TRBD1. V shed 5 bases, J shed 9 bases, and the junction held 5 bases outside the gene matches. The CDR3 covers 13 residues. In germline, CDR1 is LNHDA, CDR2 SQIVND (reference sequence). For the CDR3, the DNA is TGTGCCAGTAGTGGCATGACAGGGGGTGAGCAGTTCTTC. This encodes CASSGMTGGEQFF.

The rearrangement links TRBV7-9 to TRBJ1-2, with D uncertain. Looked up from germline, CDR1 is SEHNR and CDR2 is FQNEAQ (reference sequence). The CDR3 is made up of 12 amino acids. Between the trimmed V and J ends, which lost 11 bases and 4 bases, there was a span of 14 bases. The CDR3 DNA follows: TGTGCCGCGAGAGGGCTGAGCTATGGCTACACCTTC. Protein product: CAARGLSYGYTF.

The rearrangement uses TRBV27 and TRBJ2-7; 7 bases align to TRBD2. The junction had 6 bases not matched to a gene; V was cut back by 6 bases and J by 1 base. This CDR3 is 14 amino acids long. Germline V gene sequence: CDR1 MNHEY, CDR2 SMNVEV (reference sequence). CDR3 nucleotides: TGTGCCAGCAGATTACTAGCGAGATCCTACGAGCAGTACTTC. Translation: CASRLLARSYEQYF.

The CDR3 DNA follows: TGCGCCAGCAGCCAAGATCGTCCGGCCTCGGGGATGAACACTGAAGCTTTCTTT. Translated, it gives CASSQDRPASGMNTEAFF. This chain uses TRBV4-1 with TRBJ1-1; D call uncertain. This CDR3 contains 18 residues. Trimming removed 0 bases at V and 0 bases at J, with 17 bases between. CDR1 is MGHRA, CDR2 YSYEKL, per germline.

This clonotype was detected only a few times. The chain has TRBV7-2 and TRBJ2-5; TRBD1 is a possible D gene (6 bases). The germline V and J ends were trimmed by 0 bases and 5 bases, with 13 bases remaining between them. Germline CDR1 reads SGHTA; CDR2 reads FQGNSA. This CDR3 is built from 15 residues. As DNA, the CDR3 is TGTGCCAGCAGCTTAGCGTATACAGGGATGGAGACCCAGTACTTC. The encoded protein is CASSLAYTGMETQYF.